This TCR beta chain is from a study of blood T cell repertoires in COVID-19. Trimming shortened V by 5 bases and J by 4 bases, and 16 bases separated the two germline ends. The CDR3 is made up of 15 amino acids. Germline CDR1 reads MNHEY; CDR2 reads SMNVEV (reference sequence). This table comes from immunoSEQ multiplex PCR, and its TCRdb copy is limited to in-frame clones, with some not included. This sample yields approximately 150,000 clones, of which 70% to 90% are seen a single time; roughly 3.4% belongs to the top ten. The sequence came from a man aged 70 or older with acute or convalescent COVID-19. The J gene is TRBJ2-3, the V gene TRBV27, with D tentatively TRBD1 (5 bases). The sequenced material came from peripheral blood. In nucleotides, the CDR3 is TGTGCCAGCAGTCCCTATACAGGTTTCGCAGATACGCAGTATTTT. Translated, it gives CASSPYTGFADTQYF.